One sample yielded the 26 T cell receptor beta chains listed below, sequenced in a study of control samples from healthy donors and cancer patients. The method was immunoSEQ multiplex PCR; TCRdb's version includes in-frame clones alone and lacks a portion of them. The sample lists roughly 95,000 clones, 80% to 95% occurring once. The sequenced material came from blood. The receptors were sampled from a human donor in good health. The donor label of this sample is uncertain.

J is TRBJ2-5 and V is TRBV11-2; D is perhaps TRBD2 (7 bases). The CDR3 length is 16 residues. Germline CDR1 SGHAT, CDR2 FQNNGV. Trimming cost V 6 bases and J 1 base, with 18 bases left between them. The CDR3 DNA reads as TGTGCCAGCAGGGTCTTTGGGGGGGGCCTCCAAGAGACCCAGTACTTC. The encoded protein is CASRVFGGGLQETQYF.

The chain carries TRBV11-2 and TRBJ1-1; D might be TRBD1 (5 bases). Germline values: CDR1 SGHAT, CDR2 FQNNGV. This CDR3 is built from 12 residues. The V end was cut by 4 bases, the J end by 11 bases, with 14 bases between. CDR3 protein: CASSSGTLIAFF. The DNA of the CDR3 is TGTGCCAGCAGCTCAGGGACCTTAATTGCTTTCTTT.

The chain uses TRBV6-5 and TRBJ2-3, with D possibly being TRBD1 (5 bases). CDR3 length: 14 amino acids. The ends were cut back, 10 bases at V and 2 bases at J, with 16 bases in the middle. CDR1 is MNHEY, CDR2 SVGAGI, per germline. The CDR3 DNA is TGTGCCACTTTCTCCAGGGCAATCACAGATACGCAGTATTTT. This encodes CATFSRAITDTQYF.

The chain is built from TRBV5-4 and TRBJ1-3, with D unresolved. Between the trimmed V and J ends, which lost 3 bases and 2 bases, there was a span of 15 bases. Germline V CDR1 and CDR2: SGHNT, YYREEE (reference sequence). This CDR3 has 16 amino acids. The DNA of the CDR3 is TGTGCCAGCAGCTCAGGACCGGTGGGCCCTGGAAACACCATATATTTT. Protein product: CASSSGPVGPGNTIYF.

The chain joins TRBV3-1 (or the pseudogene TRBV3-2) to TRBJ2-3; D may match TRBD1 or TRBD2 (5 bases each). This CDR3 contains 15 residues. The germline CDR1 and CDR2 sequences are LGHDT and YNNKEL (reference sequence). V was shortened by 4 bases and J by 2 bases, with 13 bases between the two germline ends. The chain's CDR3 is CASSPRDGYTDTQYF. DNA of the CDR3: TGTGCCAGCAGCCCAAGGGACGGATACACAGATACGCAGTATTTT.

The gene calls are TRBV3-1 (or the pseudogene TRBV3-2) and TRBJ1-2, with D possibly matching TRBD1 (5 bases). Germline V lookup: CDR1 LGHDT, CDR2 YNNKEL (reference sequence). The CDR3 consists of 18 residues. V shed 0 bases and J shed 2 bases, with 19 bases lying between them. CDR3 sequence reads: CASSQEAYKRGKNYGYTF. In DNA, the CDR3 is TGTGCCAGCAGCCAAGAAGCTTACAAAAGGGGCAAGAACTATGGCTACACCTTC.

The rearrangement links TRBV7-9 to TRBJ1-1, with 9 positions matching TRBD1. Germline lookup yields CDR1 SEHNR and CDR2 FQNEAQ (reference sequence). There are 15 residues in the CDR3. Trimming at V came to 4 bases and at J to 0 bases, leaving 3 bases not matched to a gene. The CDR3 loop reads CASSSGTGMNTEAFF. The CDR3 nucleotides are TGTGCCAGCAGCTCGGGGACAGGGATGAACACTGAAGCTTTCTTT.

The chain has TRBV5-1 and TRBJ1-1; TRBD1 aligns across 7 bases. CDR1 is SGHRS and CDR2 is YFSETQ in the germline V gene. The CDR3 consists of 14 residues. V lost 0 bases to trimming and J lost 1 base; unmatched junction nucleotides: 0. CDR3: CASSLGDRNTEAFF. As DNA, the CDR3 is TGCGCCAGCAGCTTGGGGGACAGGAACACTGAAGCTTTCTTT.

The chain combines TRBV6-5 with TRBJ1-1, with D tentatively TRBD1 (5 bases). Per germline, CDR1 MNHEY and CDR2 SVGAGI. The CDR3 is made up of 14 amino acids. Trimming removed 8 bases from V and 1 base from J, with 14 bases in between. This chain's CDR3 is CASGAGVPNTEAFF. For the CDR3, the DNA is TGTGCCAGCGGGGCCGGGGTTCCGAACACTGAAGCTTTCTTT.

This clone appeared a single time. The chain has TRBV19 and TRBJ2-3, with 7 positions matching TRBD1. Trimming took 5 bases from V and 0 from J; bases not matched to a gene: 11. CDR1 is LNHDA and CDR2 is SQIVND in the germline V gene (reference sequence). The CDR3 has 17 residues. In DNA, the CDR3 is TGTGCCAGTAGTCGAAACCGACAGGGTCTGAGCACAGATACGCAGTATTTT. It encodes CASSRNRQGLSTDTQYF. Full variable domain (rest looked up from reference TRBV19 and TRBJ2-3): DGGITQSPKYLFRKEGQNVTLSCEQNLNHDAMYWYRQDPGQGLRLIYYSQIVNDFQKGDIAEGYSVSREKKESFPLTVTSAQKNPTAFYLCASSRNRQGLSTDTQYFGPGTRLTVL.

The chain links TRBV5-4 to TRBJ2-5; 13 positions agree with TRBD2. V was clipped by 4 bases and J by 10 bases; unmatched bases: 4. Germline CDR1 is SGHNT and CDR2 is YYREEE (reference sequence). The CDR3 is 13 amino acids. The CDR3 DNA reads TGTGCCAGCAGCGACGGACTAGCGGGGGTCCAGTACTTC. This gives the protein CASSDGLAGVQYF. The full variable domain, rest sourced from reference TRBV5-4 and TRBJ2-5, is ETGVTQSPTHLIKTRGQQVTLRCSSQSGHNTVSWYQQALGQGPQFIFQYYREEENGRGNFPPRFSGLQFPNYSSELNVNALELDDSALYLCASSDGLAGVQYFGPGTRLLVL.

This clone showed up just a few times. The chain is built from TRBV6-5 and TRBJ1-3; D gene uncertain. Germline CDR1 reads MNHEY; CDR2 reads SVGAGI. V lost 4 bases to trimming and J lost 5 bases, with 3 bases between them. This CDR3 has 11 amino acids. The CDR3 loop is CASSSRNTIYF. The CDR3 DNA is TGTGCCAGCAGTTCGCGAAACACCATATATTTT.

The rearrangement links TRBV5-8 to TRBJ2-3; D may be TRBD1 (6 bases). CDR3 length equals 16 residues. Trimming removed 5 bases at V and 6 bases at J, with 22 bases between. Germline CDR1 is SGHTS and CDR2 is YDEGEE. CDR3 coding DNA: TGTGCCAGCAGTAGGGCTGGACAGTCCCTAGGGGATACGCAGTATTTT. Amino acid sequence: CASSRAGQSLGDTQYF.

The rearrangement joins TRBV24-1 to TRBJ1-2, with 10 bases that match TRBD1. Unmatched junction bases numbered 8, after V lost 2 bases and J lost 6 bases. The CDR3 spans 16 residues. The germline V gene encodes CDR1 KGHDR and CDR2 SFDVKD. This chain's CDR3 is CATSDYKGQGPDGYTF. The CDR3 nucleotides read TGTGCCACCAGTGATTATAAGGGACAGGGGCCGGATGGCTACACCTTC.

The chain couples TRBV3-1 (or the pseudogene TRBV3-2) to TRBJ1-2; TRBD1 agrees at 7 bases. The CDR3 runs 14 residues. V shed 1 base and J 4 bases; nucleotides not matched to a gene: 3. The germline V gene encodes CDR1 LGHDT and CDR2 YNNKEL (reference sequence). This CDR3 reads CASSQVQGLYGYTF. CDR3 nucleotide sequence: TGTGCCAGCAGCCAAGTACAGGGGCTCTATGGCTACACCTTC.

CDR3 DNA sequence: TGTGCCTGGAGTCGAATTAATGGCTACACCTTC. Translation gives CAWSRINGYTF. This sequence joins TRBV30 and TRBJ1-2, with D hard to call. The CDR3 sequence is 11 residues long. Trimming cost V 2 bases and J 6 bases, with 7 bases left between them. CDR1 and CDR2 from the germline V gene are GTSNPN and SVGIG (reference sequence).

The chain combines TRBV7-9 with TRBJ2-3; 11 nucleotides line up with TRBD2. The V gene's germline CDR1 is SEHNR and CDR2 FQNEAQ (reference sequence). The length of the CDR3 is 16 residues. V gave up 5 bases and J gave up 6 bases; unmatched junction bases: 10. The CDR3 loop reads CASSPFVAGGPDTQYF. The DNA for the CDR3 is TGTGCCAGCAGCCCATTCGTAGCGGGGGGGCCGGATACGCAGTATTTT.

The V call is TRBV30, the J call TRBJ1-5; D gene uncertain. Germline CDR1 GTSNPN, CDR2 SVGIG (reference sequence). V was trimmed by 0 bases and J by 7 bases, leaving 13 bases between them. The CDR3 loop spans 14 amino acids. The DNA of the CDR3 is TGTGCCTGGAGTGTAGCGAGTTTGCGGCAGCCCCAGCATTTT. Translating gives CAWSVASLRQPQHF.

The count of this clone is one. V gene TRBV5-1 combines with J gene TRBJ2-1; a possible D gene is TRBD1 (7 bases). There are 18 residues in the CDR3. Trimming pared 0 bases from V and 2 bases from J, leaving 18 bases between. Germline V lookup: CDR1 SGHRS, CDR2 YFSETQ. Here the CDR3 DNA reads TGCGCCAGCAGCTTGGCGAGTGGAGGGGGCAGCCCCTACAATGAGCAGTTCTTC. This sequence encodes CASSLASGGGSPYNEQFF.

The rearrangement joins TRBV2 to TRBJ2-3, with D perhaps matching TRBD1 (5 bases). Trimming cost V 6 bases and J 4 bases, with 8 bases left between them. Germline CDR1 reads SNHLY; CDR2 reads FYNNEI. The CDR3 is 12 amino acids. As DNA, the CDR3 is TGTGCCAGCAGCAACAGGCCAGATACGCAGTATTTT. It is translated as CASSNRPDTQYF.

In this sample, this clone turned up once. V is TRBV7-8 and J is TRBJ1-6; 7 bases agree with TRBD1. Germline CDR1 is SGHVS and CDR2 is FQNEAQ. CDR3 size: 18 residues. The J segment lost 1 base and the V segment lost 0 bases, leaving 6 bases of the junction unmatched. Here the CDR3 DNA reads TGTGCCAGCAGCTTAGCGTCTCAGGGGGGTTCCTATAATTCACCCCTCCACTTT. Translating gives CASSLASQGGSYNSPLHF. Supplemented by reference TRBV7-8 and TRBJ1-6, the full variable domain reads GAGVSQSPRYKVAKRGQDVALRCDPISGHVSLFWYQQALGQGPEFLTYFQNEAQLDKSGLPSDRFFAERPEGSVSTLKIQRTQQEDSAVYLCASSLASQGGSYNSPLHFGNGTRLTVT.

The chain combines TRBV6-5 with TRBJ1-1; the match to TRBD1 covers 7 bases. With V trimmed by 6 bases and J by 2 bases, 6 bases remained unmatched. CDR3 length: 14 amino acids. Germline V lookup: CDR1 MNHEY, CDR2 SVGAGI. CDR3 bases: TGTGCCAGCAGGCAGGGGGTTAAAAACACTGAAGCTTTCTTT. Residues: CASRQGVKNTEAFF.

This clone showed up just once. The V and J genes are TRBV4-3 and TRBJ1-2; 7 bases fit TRBD1. The length of the CDR3 is 15 residues. J gave up 6 bases and V 3 bases, and 10 bases lay outside the gene matches. CDR1 and CDR2 from the germline V gene are LGHNA and YSLEER. The CDR3 DNA reads TGCGCCAGCAGCCACTCTAACAGGGGAATCGATGGCTACACCTTC. The encoded protein is CASSHSNRGIDGYTF.

The chain uses TRBV16 and TRBJ2-2; 8 nucleotides align to TRBD1. This CDR3 is built from 16 residues. Trimming removed 1 base from V and 2 bases from J; junction bases left unmatched: 3. CDR1 and CDR2 from the germline V gene are KGHSY and FQNENV. The CDR3 bases are TGTGCCAGCAGCCAATGGCAGGGGGCCAACACCGGGGAGCTGTTTTTT. Translated: CASSQWQGANTGELFF.

The CDR3 reads CASSPAGGPSLQQYF. Here the CDR3 DNA reads TGCGCCAGCAGCCCAGCGGGGGGACCCTCTCTCCAGCAGTACTTC. The chain links TRBV4-1 to TRBJ2-7; 9 positions agree with TRBD2. Germline V gives CDR1 MGHRA, CDR2 YSYEKL. This CDR3 spans 15 amino acids. The V and J ends lost 4 bases and 8 bases, in that order; junction bases with no gene match: 12.

The chain recombines TRBV6-5 with TRBJ1-2; possibly TRBD1 for D (6 bases). Trimming cost V 6 bases and J 6 bases, with 14 bases left between them. Germline CDR1 and CDR2: MNHEY and SVGAGI. There are 13 residues in the CDR3. This chain's CDR3 is CASRHRESDGYTF. For the CDR3, the DNA is TGTGCCAGCAGACACAGGGAGTCCGATGGCTACACCTTC.